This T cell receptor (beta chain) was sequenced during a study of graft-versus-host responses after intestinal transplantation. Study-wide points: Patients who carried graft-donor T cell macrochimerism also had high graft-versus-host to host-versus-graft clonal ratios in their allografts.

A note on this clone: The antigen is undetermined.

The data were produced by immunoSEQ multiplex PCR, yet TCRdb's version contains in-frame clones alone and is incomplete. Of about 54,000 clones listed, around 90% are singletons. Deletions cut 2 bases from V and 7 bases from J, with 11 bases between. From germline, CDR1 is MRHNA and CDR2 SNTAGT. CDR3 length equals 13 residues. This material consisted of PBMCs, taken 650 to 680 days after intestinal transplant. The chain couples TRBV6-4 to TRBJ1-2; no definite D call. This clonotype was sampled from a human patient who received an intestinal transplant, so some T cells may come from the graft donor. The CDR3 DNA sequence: TGTGCCAGCAGTGACGCCCCCTCGGGTGGCTACACCTTC. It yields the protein CASSDAPSGGYTF.